This is a list of T cell receptor beta chains from one sample in a study of blood T cell repertoires in COVID-19. Assay used: immunoSEQ multiplex PCR; TCRdb lists only in-frame clones, some missing. The repertoire holds some 36,000 clones, with 90% to 95% as singletons. The sample was peripheral blood. These receptors originate from a man between 60 and 75 years old with active or convalescent COVID-19. Both conserved end residues are part of each CDR3. A D gene is named only where the DNA matches it firmly. Only part of the rows carry a size: once, few, many, or a class if the clone is expanded.

.	once	TRBV10-3	TRBJ1-1	CAIRQVNTEAFF	TGTGCCATACGACAGGTGAACACTGAAGCTTTCTTT
.	.	TRBV25-1	TRBJ1-2	CASSESGSYGYTF	TGTGCCAGCAGTGAGTCGGGTAGCTATGGCTACACCTTC
.	.	TRBV5-8	TRBJ2-7	CASSRSNGGAQQYF	TGTGCCAGCAGCCGGTCGAACGGAGGGGCTCAGCAGTACTTC
.	.	TRBV15	TRBJ1-5	CATSRVRGAGNQPQHF	TGTGCCACCAGCAGAGTCAGGGGAGCGGGCAATCAGCCCCAGCATTTT
.	.	TRBV28	TRBJ1-1	CASSFFGGGNTEAFF	TGTGCCAGCAGTTTTTTCGGTGGAGGGAACACTGAAGCTTTCTTT
.	.	TRBV7-9	TRBJ2-2	CASSFGTSDTGELFF	TGTGCCAGCAGCTTCGGGACTTCAGACACCGGGGAGCTGTTTTTT
TRBD2	.	TRBV5-1	TRBJ2-3	CASSLVGLAGADTQYF	TGCGCCAGCAGCTTAGTAGGACTAGCGGGAGCAGATACGCAGTATTTT
.	.	TRBV18	TRBJ1-1	CASSPLTKMNTEAFF	TGTGCCAGCTCACCACTGACTAAAATGAACACTGAAGCTTTCTTT
TRBD2	once	TRBV2	TRBJ2-1	CARRTSGSREQFF	TGTGCCAGACGGACTAGCGGGAGTCGTGAGCAGTTCTTC
.	.	TRBV7-7	TRBJ2-2	CASSLRGTGELFF	TGTGCTAGCAGCTTACGCGGGACCGGGGAGCTGTTTTTT
.	.	TRBV7-9	TRBJ2-7	CASSPISTPGQYF	TGTGCCAGCAGCCCCATCTCGACCCCAGGACAGTACTTC
.	.	TRBV11-3	TRBJ2-3	CASSPGSGVDSDTQYF	TGTGCCAGCAGCCCCGGGTCAGGGGTGGATTCGGATACGCAGTATTTT
TRBD2	.	TRBV7-2	TRBJ2-1	CASSLATSGYNEQFF	TGTGCCAGCAGCTTAGCGACTAGCGGTTACAATGAGCAGTTCTTC
TRBD1	.	TRBV11-1	TRBJ2-7	CASSPRRGQAYEQYF	TGTGCCAGCAGCCCGCGAAGGGGACAGGCCTACGAGCAGTACTTC
.	.	TRBV5-1	TRBJ2-2	CASSSTSQVNTGELFF	TGCGCCAGCAGCTCAACTAGCCAGGTGAACACCGGGGAGCTGTTTTTT
.	.	TRBV11-2	TRBJ2-1	CASSQAAGLWGNEQFF	TGTGCCAGCAGCCAGGCGGCGGGACTCTGGGGCAATGAGCAGTTCTTC
.	.	TRBV12-3/TRBV12-4	TRBJ2-3	CASRPDSPDTQYF	TGTGCCAGCAGGCCGGACAGCCCAGATACGCAGTATTTT
.	.	TRBV6-4	TRBJ1-1	CASSVSTLTGEAFF	TGTGCCAGCAGTGTTAGCACTCTCACAGGGGAAGCTTTCTTT
.	.	TRBV5-1	TRBJ2-5	CASSPLDTGETQYF	TGCGCCAGCAGCCCGTTGGACACAGGGGAGACCCAGTACTTC
.	.	TRBV6-5	TRBJ2-5	CASSLLDRPQETQYF	TGTGCCAGCAGTTTGCTGGACAGACCCCAAGAGACCCAGTACTTC
TRBD1	.	TRBV5-1	TRBJ2-7	CASSFSRQGIPYEQYF	TGCGCCAGCAGCTTTTCCCGACAGGGAATCCCCTACGAGCAGTACTTC
.	.	TRBV7-9	TRBJ1-2	CASSPQDYGYTF	TGTGCCAGCAGCCCCCAGGACTATGGCTACACCTTC
TRBD1	.	TRBV19	TRBJ1-2	CASSSTGLSSGYTF	TGTGCCAGTAGCTCGACAGGGTTGAGTAGTGGCTACACCTTC
TRBD1	.	TRBV4-1	TRBJ1-5	CASSPRTGLDQPQHF	TGCGCCAGCAGCCCTCGGACAGGTCTCGATCAGCCCCAGCATTTT
TRBD1	.	TRBV11-2	TRBJ2-3	CASSTRQGVITDTQYF	TGTGCCAGCAGCACCAGACAGGGGGTGATCACAGATACGCAGTATTTT
.	.	TRBV19	TRBJ1-5	CASSSSGTPVRGNQPQHF	TGTGCCAGTAGTTCCAGCGGGACTCCGGTGAGAGGGAATCAGCCCCAGCATTTT
.	.	TRBV27	TRBJ2-5	CASSFYDGETQYF	TGTGCCAGCAGTTTCTATGACGGGGAGACCCAGTACTTC
TRBD2	.	TRBV7-9	TRBJ2-2	CASRLAGTGTGELFF	TGTGCCAGCAGACTAGCGGGAACTGGAACCGGGGAGCTGTTTTTT
TRBD2	.	TRBV7-2	TRBJ2-1	CASSLTSGRAYNEQFF	TGTGCCAGCAGCCTGACTAGCGGGAGGGCCTACAATGAGCAGTTCTTC
TRBD1	.	TRBV5-1	TRBJ2-7	CASSSGQGGGVSEQYF	TGCGCCAGCAGCTCGGGACAGGGAGGTGGAGTGAGCGAGCAGTACTTC
TRBD2	.	TRBV27	TRBJ2-3	CASSLRVAGGQSTDTQYF	TGTGCCAGCAGTTTAAGGGTAGCGGGAGGGCAGAGCACAGATACGCAGTATTTT
TRBD1	.	TRBV3-1/TRBV3-2	TRBJ2-3	CASSQGSRTGVTDTQYF	TGTGCCAGCAGCCAAGGGTCCAGGACAGGGGTCACAGATACGCAGTATTTT
TRBD2	.	TRBV4-1	TRBJ2-5	CASSETSGGAWETQYF	TGCGCCAGCAGCGAAACTAGCGGGGGGGCGTGGGAGACCCAGTACTTC
TRBD1	.	TRBV5-1	TRBJ1-2	CASSPGNRGHIAGYGYTF	TGCGCCAGCAGCCCCGGCAACAGGGGTCATATAGCGGGGTATGGCTACACCTTC
.	.	TRBV5-1	TRBJ1-6	CASSLATANSPLHF	TGCGCCAGCAGCTTGGCGACAGCGAATTCACCCCTCCACTTT
.	.	TRBV4-2	TRBJ1-5	CASSQEFGGVNQPQHF	TGTGCCAGCAGCCAAGAGTTCGGCGGAGTCAATCAGCCCCAGCATTTT
TRBD1	.	TRBV29-1	TRBJ1-2	CSVEEQGAWGYTF	TGCAGCGTTGAAGAGCAGGGGGCTTGGGGCTACACCTTC
.	.	TRBV7-2	TRBJ2-1	CASSLAYPPSYNEQFF	TGTGCCAGCAGCTTAGCGTATCCCCCCTCCTACAATGAGCAGTTCTTC
.	.	TRBV11-3	TRBJ2-2	CASSLQGNTGELFF	TGTGCCAGCAGCTTACAGGGCAACACCGGGGAGCTGTTTTTT
.	.	TRBV6-1	TRBJ1-4	CASSELRVSTNEKLFF	TGTGCCAGCAGTGAATTGAGGGTATCCACTAATGAAAAACTGTTTTTT
.	.	TRBV18	TRBJ2-1	CASSPRFQGSDNEQFF	TGTGCCAGCTCACCTCGGTTCCAGGGATCGGACAATGAGCAGTTCTTC
.	.	TRBV12-3/TRBV12-4	TRBJ1-2	CASRLDGNYGYTF	TGTGCCAGTCGTCTCGACGGGAACTATGGCTACACCTTC
TRBD1	.	TRBV19	TRBJ2-7	CASSISPGQRTYEQYF	TGTGCCAGTTCAATATCGCCGGGACAGAGAACCTACGAGCAGTACTTC
TRBD2	once	TRBV7-2	TRBJ2-7	CASSSGAAGGYEQYF	TGTGCCAGCAGCTCTGGGGCAGCGGGAGGGTACGAGCAGTACTTC
.	once	TRBV7-2	TRBJ1-2	CASSLLIGEVGGYTF	TGTGCCAGCAGCTTATTAATAGGGGAAGTTGGTGGCTACACCTTC
.	.	TRBV3-1/TRBV3-2	TRBJ2-2	CASSQQGRAGELFF	TGTGCCAGCAGCCAACAGGGGAGGGCCGGGGAGCTGTTTTTT
TRBD1	.	TRBV5-1	TRBJ1-2	CASSLRTGNYGYTF	TGCGCCAGCAGCTTGAGGACAGGAAACTATGGCTACACCTTC
.	.	TRBV29-1	TRBJ1-6	CSAVRETPLHF	TGCAGCGCCGTGAGGGAAACACCCCTCCACTTT
TRBD2	.	TRBV7-3	TRBJ2-3	CASSLSGGAGDTQYF	TGTGCCAGCAGCTTAAGCGGGGGGGCGGGAGATACGCAGTATTTT
TRBD1	.	TRBV19	TRBJ1-2	CASTSRTGRYGYTF	TGTGCCAGTACCTCAAGGACAGGCCGCTATGGCTACACCTTC